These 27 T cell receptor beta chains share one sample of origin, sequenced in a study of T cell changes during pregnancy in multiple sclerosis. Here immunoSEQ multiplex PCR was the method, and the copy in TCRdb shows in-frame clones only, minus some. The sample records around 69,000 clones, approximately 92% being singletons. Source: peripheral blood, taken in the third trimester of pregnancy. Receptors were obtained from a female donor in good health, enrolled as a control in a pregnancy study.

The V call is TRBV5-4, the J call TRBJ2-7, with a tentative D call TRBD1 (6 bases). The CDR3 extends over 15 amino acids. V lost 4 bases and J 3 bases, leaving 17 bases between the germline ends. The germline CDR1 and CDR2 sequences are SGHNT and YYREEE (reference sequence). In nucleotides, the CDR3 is TGTGCCAGCAGCCCTGACCCGGACAGCGACTACGAGCAGTACTTC. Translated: CASSPDPDSDYEQYF.

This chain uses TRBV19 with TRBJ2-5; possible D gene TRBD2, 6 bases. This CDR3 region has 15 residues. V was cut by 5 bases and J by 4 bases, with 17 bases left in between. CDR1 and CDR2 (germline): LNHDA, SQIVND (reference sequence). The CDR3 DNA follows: TGTGCCAGTAGTTACGGGTTTGGGGGGATAGAGACCCAGTACTTC. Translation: CASSYGFGGIETQYF.

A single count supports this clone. CDR3 sequence (DNA): TGTGCCAGCAGTTCGAGTTTATCAGAAGCTTTCTTT. This gives the protein CASSSSLSEAFF. This chain uses TRBV28 with TRBJ1-1, with D unclear. The CDR3 has 12 residues. The germline V gene has CDR1 MDHEN and CDR2 SYDVKM. Trimming left V 4 bases short and J 8 bases short, with 11 bases between.

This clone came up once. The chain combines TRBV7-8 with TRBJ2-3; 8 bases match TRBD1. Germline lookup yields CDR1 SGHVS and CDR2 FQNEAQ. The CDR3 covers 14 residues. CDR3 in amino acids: CASQGQELFDTQYF. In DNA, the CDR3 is TGTGCGAGCCAGGGACAGGAGTTATTTGATACGCAGTATTTT.

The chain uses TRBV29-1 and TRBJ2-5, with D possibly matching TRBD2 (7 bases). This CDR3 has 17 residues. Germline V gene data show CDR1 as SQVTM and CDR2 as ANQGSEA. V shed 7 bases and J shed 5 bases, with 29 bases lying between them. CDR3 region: CSANEEGGPNFAETQYF. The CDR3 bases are TGCAGCGCTAACGAGGAGGGGGGGCCCAACTTTGCGGAGACCCAGTACTTC.

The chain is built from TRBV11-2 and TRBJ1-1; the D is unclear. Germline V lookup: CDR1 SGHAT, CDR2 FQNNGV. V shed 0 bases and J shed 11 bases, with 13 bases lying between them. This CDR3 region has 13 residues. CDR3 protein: CASSLDPEASAFF. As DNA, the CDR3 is TGTGCCAGCAGCTTAGATCCCGAGGCCAGTGCTTTCTTT.

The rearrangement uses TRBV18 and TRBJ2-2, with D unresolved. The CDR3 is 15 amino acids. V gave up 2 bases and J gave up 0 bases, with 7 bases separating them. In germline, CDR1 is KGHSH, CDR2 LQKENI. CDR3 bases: TGTGCCAGCTCACCATTTGGAGCGAACACCGGGGAGCTGTTTTTT. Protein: CASSPFGANTGELFF.

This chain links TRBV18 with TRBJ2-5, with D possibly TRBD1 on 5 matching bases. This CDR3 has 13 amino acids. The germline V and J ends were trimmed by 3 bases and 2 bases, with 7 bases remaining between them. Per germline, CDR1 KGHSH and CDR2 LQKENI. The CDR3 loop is CASSPRTQETQYF. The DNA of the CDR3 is TGTGCCAGCTCACCCCGGACACAAGAGACCCAGTACTTC.

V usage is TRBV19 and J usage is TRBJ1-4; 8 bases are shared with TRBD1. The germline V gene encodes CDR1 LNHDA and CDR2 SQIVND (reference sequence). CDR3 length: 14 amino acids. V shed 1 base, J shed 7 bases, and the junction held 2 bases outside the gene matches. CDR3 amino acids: CASSIGTGPEKLFF. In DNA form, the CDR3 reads TGTGCCAGTAGTATAGGGACAGGGCCTGAAAAACTGTTTTTT.

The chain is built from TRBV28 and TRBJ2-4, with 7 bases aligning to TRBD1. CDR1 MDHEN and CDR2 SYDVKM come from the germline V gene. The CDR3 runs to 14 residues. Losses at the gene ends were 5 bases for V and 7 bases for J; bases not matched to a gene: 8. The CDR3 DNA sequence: TGTGCCAGCAGTAATACAGGGGTTTGGAACATTCAGTACTTC. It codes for CASSNTGVWNIQYF.

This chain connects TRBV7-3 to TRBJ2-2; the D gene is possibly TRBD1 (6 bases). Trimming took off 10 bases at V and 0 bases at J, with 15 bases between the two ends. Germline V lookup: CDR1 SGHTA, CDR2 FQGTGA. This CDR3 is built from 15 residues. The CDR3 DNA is TGTGCCACCGCGATACAGGGAACGAACACCGGGGAGCTGTTTTTT. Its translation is CATAIQGTNTGELFF.

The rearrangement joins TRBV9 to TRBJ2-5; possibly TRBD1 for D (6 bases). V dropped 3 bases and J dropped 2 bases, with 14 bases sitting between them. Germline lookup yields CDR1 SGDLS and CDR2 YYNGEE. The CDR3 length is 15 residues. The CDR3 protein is CASSGPQGPQETQYF. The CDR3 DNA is TGTGCCAGCAGCGGGCCACAGGGTCCTCAAGAGACCCAGTACTTC.

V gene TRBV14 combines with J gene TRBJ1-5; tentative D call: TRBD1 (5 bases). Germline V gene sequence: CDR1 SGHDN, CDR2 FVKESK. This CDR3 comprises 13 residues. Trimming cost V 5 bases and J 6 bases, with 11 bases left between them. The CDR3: CASSGRGGQPQHF. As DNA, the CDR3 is TGTGCCAGCAGCGGTAGGGGTGGTCAGCCCCAGCATTTT.

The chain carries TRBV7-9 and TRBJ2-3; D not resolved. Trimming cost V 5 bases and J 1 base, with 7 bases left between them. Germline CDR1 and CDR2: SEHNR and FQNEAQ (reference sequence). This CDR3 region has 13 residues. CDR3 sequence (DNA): TGTGCCAGCAGCCAGGTGGGCACAGATACGCAGTATTTT. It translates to CASSQVGTDTQYF. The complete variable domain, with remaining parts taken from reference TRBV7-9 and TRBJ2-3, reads DTGVSQNPRHKITKRGQNVTFRCDPISEHNRLYWYRQTLGQGPEFLTYFQNEAQLEKSRLLSDRFSAERPKGSFSTLEIQRTEQGDSAMYLCASSQVGTDTQYFGPGTRLTVL.

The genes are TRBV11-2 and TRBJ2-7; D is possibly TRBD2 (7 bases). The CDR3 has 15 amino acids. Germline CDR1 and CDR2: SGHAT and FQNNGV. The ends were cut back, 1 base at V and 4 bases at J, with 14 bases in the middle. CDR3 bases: TGTGCCAGCAGCTTAGGCGGGGGCTTCTTGTACGAGCAGTACTTC. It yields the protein CASSLGGGFLYEQYF.

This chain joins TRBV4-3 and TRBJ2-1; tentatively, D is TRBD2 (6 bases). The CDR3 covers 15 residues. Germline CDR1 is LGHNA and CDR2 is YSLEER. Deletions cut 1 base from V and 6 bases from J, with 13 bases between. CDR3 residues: CASSQGRGPGNEQFF. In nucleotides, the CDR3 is TGCGCCAGCAGCCAAGGGCGGGGTCCCGGCAATGAGCAGTTCTTC.

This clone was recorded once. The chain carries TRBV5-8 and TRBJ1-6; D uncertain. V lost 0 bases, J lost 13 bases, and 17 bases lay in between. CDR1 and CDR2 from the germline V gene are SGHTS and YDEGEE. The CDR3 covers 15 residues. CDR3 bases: TGTGCCAGCAGCTTGGTTGGTTACAGCGGAATTCCCCTCCACTTT. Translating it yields CASSLVGYSGIPLHF. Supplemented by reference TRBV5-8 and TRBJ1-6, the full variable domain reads EAGVTQSPTHLIKTRGQQATLRCSPISGHTSVYWYQQALGLGLQFLLWYDEGEERNRGNFPPRFSGRQFPNYSSELNVNALELEDSALYLCASSLVGYSGIPLHFGNGTRLTVT.

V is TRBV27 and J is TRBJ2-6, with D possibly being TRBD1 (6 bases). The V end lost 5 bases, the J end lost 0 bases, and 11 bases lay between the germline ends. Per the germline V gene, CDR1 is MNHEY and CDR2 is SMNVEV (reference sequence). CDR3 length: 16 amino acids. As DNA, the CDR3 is TGTGCCAGCAGTCCGGGACACTACTCTGGGGCCAACGTCCTGACTTTC. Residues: CASSPGHYSGANVLTF.

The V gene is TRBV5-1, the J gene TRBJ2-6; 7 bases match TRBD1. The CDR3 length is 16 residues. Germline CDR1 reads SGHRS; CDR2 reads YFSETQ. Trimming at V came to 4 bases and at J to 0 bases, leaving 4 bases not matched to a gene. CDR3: CASSLGTASGANVLTF. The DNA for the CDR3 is TGCGCCAGCAGCCTAGGGACAGCCTCTGGGGCCAACGTCCTGACTTTC.

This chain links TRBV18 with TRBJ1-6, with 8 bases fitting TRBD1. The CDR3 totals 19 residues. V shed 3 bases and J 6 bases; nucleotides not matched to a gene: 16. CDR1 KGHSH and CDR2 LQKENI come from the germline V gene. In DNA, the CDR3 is TGTGCCAGCTCACCTGTTGCATCGACTCAGACAGGGGTTAATTCACCCCTCCACTTT. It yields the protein CASSPVASTQTGVNSPLHF.

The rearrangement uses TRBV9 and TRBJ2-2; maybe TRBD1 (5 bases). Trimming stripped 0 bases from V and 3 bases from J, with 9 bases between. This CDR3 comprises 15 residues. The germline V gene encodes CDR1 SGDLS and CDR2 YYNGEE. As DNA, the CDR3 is TGTGCCAGCAGCGTAGTACAGGCTCACACCGGGGAGCTGTTTTTT. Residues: CASSVVQAHTGELFF.

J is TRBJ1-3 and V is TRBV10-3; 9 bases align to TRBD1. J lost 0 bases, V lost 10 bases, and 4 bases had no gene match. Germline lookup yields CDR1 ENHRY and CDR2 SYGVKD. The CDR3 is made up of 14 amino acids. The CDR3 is CATQTGGSGNTIYF. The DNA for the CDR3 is TGTGCCACCCAGACAGGGGGCTCTGGAAACACCATATATTTT.

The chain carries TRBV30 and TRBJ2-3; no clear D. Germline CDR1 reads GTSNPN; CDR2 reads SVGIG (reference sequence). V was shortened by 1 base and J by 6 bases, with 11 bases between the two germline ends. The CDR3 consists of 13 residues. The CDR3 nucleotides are TGTGCCTGGAGTGGTTCTGATCGGGATACGCAGTATTTT. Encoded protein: CAWSGSDRDTQYF.

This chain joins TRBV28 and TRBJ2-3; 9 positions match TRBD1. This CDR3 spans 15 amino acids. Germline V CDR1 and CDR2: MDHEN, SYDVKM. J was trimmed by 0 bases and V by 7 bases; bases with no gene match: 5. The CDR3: CASNRDRESTDTQYF. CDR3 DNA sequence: TGTGCCAGCAACCGGGACAGGGAAAGCACAGATACGCAGTATTTT.

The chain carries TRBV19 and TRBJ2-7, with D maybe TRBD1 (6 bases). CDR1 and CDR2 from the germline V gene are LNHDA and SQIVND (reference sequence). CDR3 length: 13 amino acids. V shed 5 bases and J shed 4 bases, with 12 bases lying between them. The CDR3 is CASSLTTGYEQYF. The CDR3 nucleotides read TGTGCCAGTAGTCTTACGACAGGTTACGAGCAGTACTTC.

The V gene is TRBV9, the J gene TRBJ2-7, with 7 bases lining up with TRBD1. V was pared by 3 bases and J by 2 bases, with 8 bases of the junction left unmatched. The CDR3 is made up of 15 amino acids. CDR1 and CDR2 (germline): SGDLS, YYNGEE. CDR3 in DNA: TGTGCCAGCAGCGAGAGTACAGGGGCGACCTACGAGCAGTACTTC. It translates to CASSESTGATYEQYF.

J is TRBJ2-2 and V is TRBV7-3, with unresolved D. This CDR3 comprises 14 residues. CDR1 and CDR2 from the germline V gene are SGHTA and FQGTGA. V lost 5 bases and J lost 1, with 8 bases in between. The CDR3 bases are TGTGCCAGCAGCCTCACGGGGAACACCGGGGAGCTGTTTTTT. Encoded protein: CASSLTGNTGELFF.